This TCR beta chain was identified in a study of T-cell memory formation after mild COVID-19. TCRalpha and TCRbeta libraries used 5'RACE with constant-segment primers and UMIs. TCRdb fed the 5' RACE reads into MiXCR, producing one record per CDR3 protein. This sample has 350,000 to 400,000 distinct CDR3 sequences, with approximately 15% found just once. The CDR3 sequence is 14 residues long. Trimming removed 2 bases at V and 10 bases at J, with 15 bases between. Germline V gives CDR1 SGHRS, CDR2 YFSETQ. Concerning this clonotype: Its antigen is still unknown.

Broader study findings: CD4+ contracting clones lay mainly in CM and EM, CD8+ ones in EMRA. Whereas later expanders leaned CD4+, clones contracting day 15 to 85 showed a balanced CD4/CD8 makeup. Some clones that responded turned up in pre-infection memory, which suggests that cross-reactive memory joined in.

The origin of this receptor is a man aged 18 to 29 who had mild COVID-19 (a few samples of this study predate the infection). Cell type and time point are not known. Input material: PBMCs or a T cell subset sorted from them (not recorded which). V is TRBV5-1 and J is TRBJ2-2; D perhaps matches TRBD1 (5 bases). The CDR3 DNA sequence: TGCGCCAGCAGCTTATCCAGGGATCGTGTGGAGCTGTTTTTT. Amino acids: CASSLSRDRVELFF.